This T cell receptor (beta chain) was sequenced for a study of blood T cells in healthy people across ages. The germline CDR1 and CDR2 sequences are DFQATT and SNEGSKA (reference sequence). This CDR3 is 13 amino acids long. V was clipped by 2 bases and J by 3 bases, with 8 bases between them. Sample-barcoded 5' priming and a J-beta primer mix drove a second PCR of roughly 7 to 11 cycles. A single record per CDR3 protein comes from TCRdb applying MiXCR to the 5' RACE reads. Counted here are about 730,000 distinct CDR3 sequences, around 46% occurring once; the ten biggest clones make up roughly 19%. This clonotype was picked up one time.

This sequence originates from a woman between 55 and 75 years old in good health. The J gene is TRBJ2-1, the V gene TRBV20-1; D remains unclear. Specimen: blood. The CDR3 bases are TGCAGTGCTAGATCTATACGCTACAATGAGCAGTTCTTC. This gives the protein CSARSIRYNEQFF.